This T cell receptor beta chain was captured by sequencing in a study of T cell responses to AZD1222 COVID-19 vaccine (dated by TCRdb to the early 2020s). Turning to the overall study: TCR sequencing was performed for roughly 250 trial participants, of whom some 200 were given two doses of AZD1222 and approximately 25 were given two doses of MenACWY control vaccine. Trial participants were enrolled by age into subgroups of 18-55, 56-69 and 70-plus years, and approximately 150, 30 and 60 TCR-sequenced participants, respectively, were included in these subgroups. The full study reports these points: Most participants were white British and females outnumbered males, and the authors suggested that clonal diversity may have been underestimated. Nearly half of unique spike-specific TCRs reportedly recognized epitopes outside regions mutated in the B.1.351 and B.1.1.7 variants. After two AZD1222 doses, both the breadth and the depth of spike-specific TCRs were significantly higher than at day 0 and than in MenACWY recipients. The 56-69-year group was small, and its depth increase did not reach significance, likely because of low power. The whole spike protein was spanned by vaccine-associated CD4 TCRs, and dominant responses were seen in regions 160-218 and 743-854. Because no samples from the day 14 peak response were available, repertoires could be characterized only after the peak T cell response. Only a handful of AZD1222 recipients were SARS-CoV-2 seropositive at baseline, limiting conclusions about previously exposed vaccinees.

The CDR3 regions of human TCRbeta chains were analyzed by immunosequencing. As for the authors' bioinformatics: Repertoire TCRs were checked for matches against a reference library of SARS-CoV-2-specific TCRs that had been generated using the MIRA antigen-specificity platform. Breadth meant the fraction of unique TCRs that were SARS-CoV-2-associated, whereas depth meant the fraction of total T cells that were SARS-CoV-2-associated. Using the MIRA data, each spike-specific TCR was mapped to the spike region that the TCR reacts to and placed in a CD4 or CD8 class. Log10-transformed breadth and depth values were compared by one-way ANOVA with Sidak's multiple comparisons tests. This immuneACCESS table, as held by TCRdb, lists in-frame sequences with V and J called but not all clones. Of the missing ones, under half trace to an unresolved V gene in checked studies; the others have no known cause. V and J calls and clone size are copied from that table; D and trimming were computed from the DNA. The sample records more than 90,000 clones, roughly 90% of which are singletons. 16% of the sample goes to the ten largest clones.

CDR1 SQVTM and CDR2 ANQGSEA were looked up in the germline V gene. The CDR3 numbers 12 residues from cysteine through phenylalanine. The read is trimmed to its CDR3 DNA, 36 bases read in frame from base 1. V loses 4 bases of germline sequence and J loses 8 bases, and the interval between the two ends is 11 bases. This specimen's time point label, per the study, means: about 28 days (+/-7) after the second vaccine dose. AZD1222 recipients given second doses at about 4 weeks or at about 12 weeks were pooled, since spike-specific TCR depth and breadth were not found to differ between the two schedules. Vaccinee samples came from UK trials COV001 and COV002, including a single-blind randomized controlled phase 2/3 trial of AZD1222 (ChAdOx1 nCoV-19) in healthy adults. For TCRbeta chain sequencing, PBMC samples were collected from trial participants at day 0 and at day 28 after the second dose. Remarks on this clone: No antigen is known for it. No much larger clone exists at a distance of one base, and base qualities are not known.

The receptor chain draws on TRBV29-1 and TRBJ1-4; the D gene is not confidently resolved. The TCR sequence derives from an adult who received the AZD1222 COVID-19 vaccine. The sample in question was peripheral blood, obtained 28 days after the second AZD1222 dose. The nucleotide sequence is TGCAGCGTTGGGCTAGAAGGGGAAAAACTGTTTTTT. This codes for CSVGLEGEKLFF.